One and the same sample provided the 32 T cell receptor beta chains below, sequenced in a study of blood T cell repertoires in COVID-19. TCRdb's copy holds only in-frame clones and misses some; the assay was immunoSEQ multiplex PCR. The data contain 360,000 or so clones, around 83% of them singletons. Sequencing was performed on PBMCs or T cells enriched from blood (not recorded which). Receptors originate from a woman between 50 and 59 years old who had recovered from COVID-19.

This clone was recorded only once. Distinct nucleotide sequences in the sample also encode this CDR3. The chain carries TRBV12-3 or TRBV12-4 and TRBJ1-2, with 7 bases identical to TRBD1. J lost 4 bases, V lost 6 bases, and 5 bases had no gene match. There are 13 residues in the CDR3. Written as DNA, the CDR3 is TGTGCCAGCAGCCCTGGGACAGCCTATGGCTACACCTTC. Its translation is CASSPGTAYGYTF.

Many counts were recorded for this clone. CDR3 coding DNA: TGTGCCAGCAGCTTAGGCGGGGGGGCTTACAATGAGCAGTTCTTC. This translates into CASSLGGGAYNEQFF. V usage is TRBV7-9 and J usage is TRBJ2-1, with TRBD2 matching 9 bases. Germline CDR1 reads SEHNR; CDR2 reads FQNEAQ (reference sequence). CDR3 length equals 15 residues. J gave up 4 bases and V 1 base, and 2 bases lay outside the gene matches.

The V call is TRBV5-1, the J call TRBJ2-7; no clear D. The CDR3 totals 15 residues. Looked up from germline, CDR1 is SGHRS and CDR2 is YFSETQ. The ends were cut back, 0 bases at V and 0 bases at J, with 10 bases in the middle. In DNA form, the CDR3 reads TGCGCCAGCAGCTTGGTGTCGAGGAGCTCCTACGAGCAGTACTTC. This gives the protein CASSLVSRSSYEQYF. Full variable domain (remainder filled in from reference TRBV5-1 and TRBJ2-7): KAGVTQTPRYLIKTRGQQVTLSCSPISGHRSVSWYQQTPGQGLQFLFEYFSETQRNKGNFPGRFSGRQFSNSRSEMNVSTLELGDSALYLCASSLVSRSSYEQYFGPGTRLTVT.

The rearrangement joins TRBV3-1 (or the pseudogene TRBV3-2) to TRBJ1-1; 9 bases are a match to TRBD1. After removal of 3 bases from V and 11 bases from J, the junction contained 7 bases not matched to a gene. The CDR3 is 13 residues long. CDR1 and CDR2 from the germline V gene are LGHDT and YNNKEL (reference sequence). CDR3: CASSQATGGRAFF. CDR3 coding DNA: TGTGCCAGCAGCCAGGCCACAGGGGGCAGGGCTTTCTTT.

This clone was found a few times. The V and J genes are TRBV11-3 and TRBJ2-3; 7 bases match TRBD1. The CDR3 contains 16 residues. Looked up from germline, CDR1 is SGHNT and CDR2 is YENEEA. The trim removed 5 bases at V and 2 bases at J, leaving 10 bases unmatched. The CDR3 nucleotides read TGTGCCAGCAGCCCAAGGGACAGCCGATACACAGATACGCAGTATTTT. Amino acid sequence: CASSPRDSRYTDTQYF.

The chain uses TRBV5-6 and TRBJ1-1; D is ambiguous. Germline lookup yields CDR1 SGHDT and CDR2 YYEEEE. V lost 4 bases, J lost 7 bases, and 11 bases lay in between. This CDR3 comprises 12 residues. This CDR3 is CASSRGRNEAFF. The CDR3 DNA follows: TGTGCCAGCAGCAGAGGGCGGAATGAAGCTTTCTTT. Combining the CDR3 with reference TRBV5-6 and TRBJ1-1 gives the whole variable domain DAGVTQSPTHLIKTRGQQVTLRCSPKSGHDTVSWYQQALGQGPQFIFQYYEEEERQRGNFPDRFSGHQFPNYSSELNVNALLLGDSALYLCASSRGRNEAFFGQGTRLTVV.

Here the CDR3 reads CASGKQGTNEKLFF. DNA of the CDR3: TGTGCCAGCGGCAAACAGGGGACTAATGAAAAACTGTTTTTT. The V and J genes are TRBV9 and TRBJ1-4; TRBD1 agrees at 7 bases. The CDR3 has 14 amino acids. The V segment lost 7 bases and the J segment 2 bases; nucleotides outside the gene matches: 5. Germline CDR1 SGDLS, CDR2 YYNGEE.

The CDR3, as DNA: TGTGCCAGCAGCCATGGGGACAGGGATGAAAAACTGTTTTTT. Its translation: CASSHGDRDEKLFF. The chain combines TRBV4-2 with TRBJ1-4; 9 positions match TRBD1. CDR1 and CDR2 (germline): LGHNA, YNFKEQ. CDR3 length: 14 amino acids. The trim removed 3 bases at V and 6 bases at J, leaving 2 bases unmatched.

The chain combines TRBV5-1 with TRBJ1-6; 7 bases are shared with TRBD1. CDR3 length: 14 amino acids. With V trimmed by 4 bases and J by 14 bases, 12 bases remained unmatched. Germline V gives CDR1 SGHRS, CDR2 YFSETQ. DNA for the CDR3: TGCGCCAGCAGCGGAGGACAGGACCTCAGCACCCTCCACTTT. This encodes CASSGGQDLSTLHF. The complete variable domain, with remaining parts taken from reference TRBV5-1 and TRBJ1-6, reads KAGVTQTPRYLIKTRGQQVTLSCSPISGHRSVSWYQQTPGQGLQFLFEYFSETQRNKGNFPGRFSGRQFSNSRSEMNVSTLELGDSALYLCASSGGQDLSTLHFGNGTRLTVT.

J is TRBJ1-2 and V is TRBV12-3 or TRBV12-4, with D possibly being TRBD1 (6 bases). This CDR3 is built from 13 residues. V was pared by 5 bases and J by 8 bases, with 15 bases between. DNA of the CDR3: TGTGCCAGCAGTAAGACGCAGGGGACGGGCTACACCTTC. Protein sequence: CASSKTQGTGYTF.

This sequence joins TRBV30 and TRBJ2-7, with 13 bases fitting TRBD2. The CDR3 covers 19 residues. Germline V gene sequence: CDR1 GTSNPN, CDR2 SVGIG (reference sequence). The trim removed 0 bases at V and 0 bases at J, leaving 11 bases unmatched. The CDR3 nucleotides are TGTGCCTGGAGTGTACAGAGGGGGACTAGCGGGGCCGCCTCCTACGAGCAGTACTTC. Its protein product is CAWSVQRGTSGAASYEQYF.

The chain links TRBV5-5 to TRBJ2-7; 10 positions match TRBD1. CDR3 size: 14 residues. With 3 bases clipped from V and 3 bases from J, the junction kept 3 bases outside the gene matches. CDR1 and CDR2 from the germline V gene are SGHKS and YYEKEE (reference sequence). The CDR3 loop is CASSSRTGGYEQYF. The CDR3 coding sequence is TGTGCCAGCAGCTCCCGGACAGGGGGCTACGAGCAGTACTTC.

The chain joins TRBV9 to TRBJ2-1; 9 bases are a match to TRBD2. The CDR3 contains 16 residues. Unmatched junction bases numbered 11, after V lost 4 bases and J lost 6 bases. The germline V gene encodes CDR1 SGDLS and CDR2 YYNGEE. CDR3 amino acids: CASSPLAGLAPNEQFF. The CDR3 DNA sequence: TGTGCCAGCAGCCCTCTTGCCGGACTAGCGCCCAATGAGCAGTTCTTC.

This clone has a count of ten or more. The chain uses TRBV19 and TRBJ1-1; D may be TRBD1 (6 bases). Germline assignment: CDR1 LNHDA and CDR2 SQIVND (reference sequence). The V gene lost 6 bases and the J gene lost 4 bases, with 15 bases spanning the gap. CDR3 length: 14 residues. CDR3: CASSDRDIVTEAFF. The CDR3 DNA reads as TGTGCCAGTAGCGACCGGGACATTGTCACTGAAGCTTTCTTT.

CDR3 residues: CSGGGLNTEAFF. The CDR3 nucleotides read TGCAGCGGGGGGGGGCTGAACACTGAAGCTTTCTTT. The gene calls are TRBV29-1 and TRBJ1-1; D is possibly TRBD1 (6 bases). Looked up from germline, CDR1 is SQVTM and CDR2 is ANQGSEA. V lost 7 bases, J lost 0 bases, and 9 bases lay in between. There are 12 residues in the CDR3.

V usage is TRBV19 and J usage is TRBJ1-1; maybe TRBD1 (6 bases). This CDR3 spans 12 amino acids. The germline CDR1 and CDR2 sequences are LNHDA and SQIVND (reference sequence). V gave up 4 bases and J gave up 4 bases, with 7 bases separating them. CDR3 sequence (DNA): TGTGCCAGTAGTACAGGGGCCACTGAAGCTTTCTTT. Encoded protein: CASSTGATEAFF.

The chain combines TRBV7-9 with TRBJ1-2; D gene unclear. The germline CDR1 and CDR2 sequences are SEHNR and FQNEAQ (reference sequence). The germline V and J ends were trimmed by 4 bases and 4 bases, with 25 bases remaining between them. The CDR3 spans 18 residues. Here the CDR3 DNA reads TGTGCCAGCAGCTCGACCGGCGGAGGGATTAGGGAGCTCTATGGCTACACCTTC. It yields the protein CASSSTGGGIRELYGYTF.

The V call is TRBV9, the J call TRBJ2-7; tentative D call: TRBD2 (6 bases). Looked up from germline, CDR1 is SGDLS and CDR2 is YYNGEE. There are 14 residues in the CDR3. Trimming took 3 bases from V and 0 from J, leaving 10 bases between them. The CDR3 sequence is CASSGDSISYEQYF. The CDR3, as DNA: TGTGCCAGCAGCGGGGACTCAATCTCCTACGAGCAGTACTTC. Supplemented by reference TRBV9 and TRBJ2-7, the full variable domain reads DSGVTQTPKHLITATGQRVTLRCSPRSGDLSVYWYQQSLDQGLQFLIQYYNGEERAKGNILERFSAQQFPDLHSELNLSSLELGDSALYFCASSGDSISYEQYFGPGTRLTVT.

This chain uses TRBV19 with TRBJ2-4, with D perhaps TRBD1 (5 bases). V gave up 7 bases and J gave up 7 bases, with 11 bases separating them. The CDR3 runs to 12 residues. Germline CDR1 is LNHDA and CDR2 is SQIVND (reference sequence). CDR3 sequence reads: CASIRVLNIQYF. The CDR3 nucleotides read TGTGCCAGTATCAGGGTGCTGAACATTCAGTACTTC.

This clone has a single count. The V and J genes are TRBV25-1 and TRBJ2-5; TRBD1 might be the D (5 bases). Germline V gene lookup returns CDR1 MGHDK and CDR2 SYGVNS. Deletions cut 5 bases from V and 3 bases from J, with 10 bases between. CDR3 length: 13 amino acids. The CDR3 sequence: CASSIIQEETQYF. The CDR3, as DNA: TGTGCCAGCAGTATAATACAGGAAGAGACCCAGTACTTC. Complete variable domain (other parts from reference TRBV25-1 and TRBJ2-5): EADIYQTPRYLVIGTGKKITLECSQTMGHDKMYWYQQDPGMELHLIHYSYGVNSTEKGDLSSESTVSRIRTEHFPLTLESARPSHTSQYLCASSIIQEETQYFGPGTRLLVL.

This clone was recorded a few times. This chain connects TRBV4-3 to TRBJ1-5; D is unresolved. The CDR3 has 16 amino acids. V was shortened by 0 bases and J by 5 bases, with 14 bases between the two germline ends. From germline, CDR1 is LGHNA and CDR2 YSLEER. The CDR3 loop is CASSQDFSDIHQPQHF. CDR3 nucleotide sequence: TGCGCCAGCAGCCAAGATTTTTCAGATATCCATCAGCCCCAGCATTTT.

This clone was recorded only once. The CDR3: CASSQQGTDTQYF. Here the CDR3 DNA reads TGTGCCAGCAGCCAACAGGGCACAGATACGCAGTATTTT. The rearrangement uses TRBV2 and TRBJ2-3, with TRBD1 as a possible D gene (5 bases). With 6 bases removed from V and 1 base from J, the gap between germline ends came to 8 bases. Germline V gene lookup returns CDR1 SNHLY and CDR2 FYNNEI. The CDR3 loop spans 13 amino acids.

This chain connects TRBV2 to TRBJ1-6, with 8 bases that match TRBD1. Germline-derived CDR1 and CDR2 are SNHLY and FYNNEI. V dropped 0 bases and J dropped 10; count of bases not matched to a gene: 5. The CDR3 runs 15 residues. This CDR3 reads CASSEALQGGSPLHF. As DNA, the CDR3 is TGTGCCAGCAGTGAAGCTTTACAGGGGGGCTCACCCCTCCACTTT.

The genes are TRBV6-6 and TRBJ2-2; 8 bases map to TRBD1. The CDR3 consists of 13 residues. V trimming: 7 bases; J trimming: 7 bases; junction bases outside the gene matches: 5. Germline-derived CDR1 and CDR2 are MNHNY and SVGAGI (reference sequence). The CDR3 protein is CASTGQGGGELFF. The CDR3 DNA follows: TGTGCCAGCACCGGACAGGGTGGCGGGGAGCTGTTTTTT.

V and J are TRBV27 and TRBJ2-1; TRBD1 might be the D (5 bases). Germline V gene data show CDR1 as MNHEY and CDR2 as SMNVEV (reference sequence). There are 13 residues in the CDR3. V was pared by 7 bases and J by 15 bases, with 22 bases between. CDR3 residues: CASKQDRYTTWFF. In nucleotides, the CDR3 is TGTGCCAGCAAACAAGACAGATATACTACCTGGTTCTTC.

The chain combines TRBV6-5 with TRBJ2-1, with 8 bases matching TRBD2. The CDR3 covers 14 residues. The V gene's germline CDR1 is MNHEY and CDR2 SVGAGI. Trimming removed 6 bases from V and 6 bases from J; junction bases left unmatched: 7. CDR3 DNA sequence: TGTGCCAGCAGCCCCCTCGCGGGAGGCAATGAGCAGTTCTTC. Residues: CASSPLAGGNEQFF.

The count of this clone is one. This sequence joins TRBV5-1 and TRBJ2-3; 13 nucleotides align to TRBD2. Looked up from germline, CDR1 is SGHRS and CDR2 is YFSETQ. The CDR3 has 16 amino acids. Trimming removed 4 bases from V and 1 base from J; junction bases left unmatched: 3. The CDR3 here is CASSQGTSGGTDTQYF. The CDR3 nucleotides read TGCGCCAGCAGCCAAGGGACTAGCGGGGGCACAGATACGCAGTATTTT.

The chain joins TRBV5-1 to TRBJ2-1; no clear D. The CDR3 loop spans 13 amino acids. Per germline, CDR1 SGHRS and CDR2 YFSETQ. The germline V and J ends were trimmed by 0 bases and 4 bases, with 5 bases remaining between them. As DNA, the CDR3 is TGCGCCAGCAGCTTGGGAGATTACAATGAGCAGTTCTTC. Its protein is CASSLGDYNEQFF. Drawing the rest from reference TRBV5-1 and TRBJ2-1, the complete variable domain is KAGVTQTPRYLIKTRGQQVTLSCSPISGHRSVSWYQQTPGQGLQFLFEYFSETQRNKGNFPGRFSGRQFSNSRSEMNVSTLELGDSALYLCASSLGDYNEQFFGPGTRLTVL.

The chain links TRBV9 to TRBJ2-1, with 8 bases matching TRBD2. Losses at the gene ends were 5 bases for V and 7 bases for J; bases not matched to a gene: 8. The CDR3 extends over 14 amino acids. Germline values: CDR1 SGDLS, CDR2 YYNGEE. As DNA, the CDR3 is TGTGCCAGCAGTCCTGCGGGGGGCTTGAATGAGCAGTTCTTC. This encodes CASSPAGGLNEQFF.

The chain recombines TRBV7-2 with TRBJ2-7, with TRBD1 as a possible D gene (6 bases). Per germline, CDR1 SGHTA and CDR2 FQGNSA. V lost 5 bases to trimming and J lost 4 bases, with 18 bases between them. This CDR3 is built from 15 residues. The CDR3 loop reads CASSPFLRQEYEQYF. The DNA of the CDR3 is TGTGCCAGCAGCCCCTTTCTTCGACAGGAGTACGAGCAGTACTTC.

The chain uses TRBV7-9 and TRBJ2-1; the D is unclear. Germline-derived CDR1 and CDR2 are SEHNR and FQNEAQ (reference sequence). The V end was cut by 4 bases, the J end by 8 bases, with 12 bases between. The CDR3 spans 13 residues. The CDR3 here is CASSSIGYYEQFF. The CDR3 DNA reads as TGTGCCAGCAGCTCAATCGGGTACTATGAGCAGTTCTTC.

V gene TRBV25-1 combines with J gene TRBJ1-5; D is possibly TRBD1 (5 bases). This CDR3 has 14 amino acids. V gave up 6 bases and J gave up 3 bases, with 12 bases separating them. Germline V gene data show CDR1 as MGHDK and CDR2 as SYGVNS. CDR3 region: CASSQTGANQPQHF. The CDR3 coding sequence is TGTGCCAGCAGCCAAACAGGAGCCAATCAGCCCCAGCATTTT.